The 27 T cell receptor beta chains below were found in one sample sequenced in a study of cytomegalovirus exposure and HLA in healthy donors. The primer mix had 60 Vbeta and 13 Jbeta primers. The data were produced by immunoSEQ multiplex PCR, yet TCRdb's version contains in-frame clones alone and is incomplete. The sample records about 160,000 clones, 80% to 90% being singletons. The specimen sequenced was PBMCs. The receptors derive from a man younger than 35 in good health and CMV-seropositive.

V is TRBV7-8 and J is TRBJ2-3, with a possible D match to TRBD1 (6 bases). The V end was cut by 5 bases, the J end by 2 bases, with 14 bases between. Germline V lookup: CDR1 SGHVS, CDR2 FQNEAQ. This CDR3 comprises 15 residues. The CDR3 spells CASSPTGTDTDTQYF. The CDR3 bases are TGTGCCAGCAGCCCTACAGGGACCGACACAGATACGCAGTATTTT.

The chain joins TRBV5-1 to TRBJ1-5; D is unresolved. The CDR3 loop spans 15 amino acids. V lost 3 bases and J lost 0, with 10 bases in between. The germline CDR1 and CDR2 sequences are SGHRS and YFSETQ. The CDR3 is CASSWAGNSNQPQHF. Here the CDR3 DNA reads TGCGCCAGCAGCTGGGCGGGTAATAGCAATCAGCCCCAGCATTTT. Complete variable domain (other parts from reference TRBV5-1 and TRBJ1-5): KAGVTQTPRYLIKTRGQQVTLSCSPISGHRSVSWYQQTPGQGLQFLFEYFSETQRNKGNFPGRFSGRQFSNSRSEMNVSTLELGDSALYLCASSWAGNSNQPQHFGDGTRLSIL.

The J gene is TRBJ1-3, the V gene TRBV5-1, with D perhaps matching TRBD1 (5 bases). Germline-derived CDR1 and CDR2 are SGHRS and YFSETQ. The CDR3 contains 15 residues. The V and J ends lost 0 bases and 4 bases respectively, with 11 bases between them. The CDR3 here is CASSLGQGPGNTIYF. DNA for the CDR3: TGCGCCAGCAGCTTGGGGCAGGGTCCAGGAAACACCATATATTTT.

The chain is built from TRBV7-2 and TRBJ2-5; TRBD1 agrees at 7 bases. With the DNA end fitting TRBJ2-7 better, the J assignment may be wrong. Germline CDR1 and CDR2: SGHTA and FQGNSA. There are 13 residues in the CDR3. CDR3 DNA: TGTGCCAGCAGTTCGACAGGGTGGTACGAGCAGTACTTC. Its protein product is CASSSTGWYEQYF.

The CDR3 spells CASSHNAPSGTYNEQFF. In DNA, the CDR3 is TGTGCCAGCAGCCACAATGCCCCTAGCGGCACTTACAATGAGCAGTTCTTC. The genes are TRBV4-2 and TRBJ2-1; 7 nucleotides align to TRBD2. Germline lookup yields CDR1 LGHNA and CDR2 YNFKEQ. The CDR3 is 17 residues long. Germline trimming cut 3 bases from V and 4 bases from J; bases unmatched to any gene: 12.

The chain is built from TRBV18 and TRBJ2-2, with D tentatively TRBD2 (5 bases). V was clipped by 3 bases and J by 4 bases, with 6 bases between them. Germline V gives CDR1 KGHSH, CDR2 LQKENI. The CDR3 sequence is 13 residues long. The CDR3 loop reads CASSPGGTGELFF. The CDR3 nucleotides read TGTGCCAGCTCACCCGGAGGCACCGGGGAGCTGTTTTTT.

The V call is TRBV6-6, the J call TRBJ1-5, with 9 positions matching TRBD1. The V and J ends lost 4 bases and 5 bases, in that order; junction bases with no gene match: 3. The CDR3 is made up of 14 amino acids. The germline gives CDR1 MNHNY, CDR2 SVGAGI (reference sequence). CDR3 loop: CASSSRDRDQPQHF. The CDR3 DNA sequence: TGTGCCAGCAGTTCCCGGGACAGGGATCAGCCCCAGCATTTT.

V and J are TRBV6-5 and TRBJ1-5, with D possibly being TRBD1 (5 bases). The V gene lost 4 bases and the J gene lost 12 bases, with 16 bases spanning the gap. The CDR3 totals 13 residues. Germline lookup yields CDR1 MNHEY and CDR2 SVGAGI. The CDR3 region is CASSSLPLGGQHF. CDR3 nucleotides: TGTGCCAGCAGTTCCCTTCCCCTCGGGGGCCAGCATTTT.

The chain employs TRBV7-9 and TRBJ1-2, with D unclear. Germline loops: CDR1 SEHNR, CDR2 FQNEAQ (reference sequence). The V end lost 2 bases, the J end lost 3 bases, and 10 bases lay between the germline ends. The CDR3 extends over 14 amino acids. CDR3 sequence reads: CASSLSDLDYGYTF. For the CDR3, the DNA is TGTGCCAGCAGCTTATCAGATTTGGACTATGGCTACACCTTC.

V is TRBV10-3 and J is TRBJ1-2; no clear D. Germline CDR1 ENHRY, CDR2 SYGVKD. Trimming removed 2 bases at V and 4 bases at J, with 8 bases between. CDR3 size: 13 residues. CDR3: CAISEGEAYGYTF. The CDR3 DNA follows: TGTGCCATCAGTGAGGGGGAGGCCTATGGCTACACCTTC.

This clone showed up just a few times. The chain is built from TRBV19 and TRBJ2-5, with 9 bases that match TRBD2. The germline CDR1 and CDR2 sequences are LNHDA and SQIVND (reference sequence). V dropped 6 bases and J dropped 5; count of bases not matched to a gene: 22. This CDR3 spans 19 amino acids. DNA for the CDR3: TGTGCCAGTAGCACAATCGGGCGGGGGGGCCTTGGTACAAAGGAGACCCAGTACTTC. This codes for CASSTIGRGGLGTKETQYF.

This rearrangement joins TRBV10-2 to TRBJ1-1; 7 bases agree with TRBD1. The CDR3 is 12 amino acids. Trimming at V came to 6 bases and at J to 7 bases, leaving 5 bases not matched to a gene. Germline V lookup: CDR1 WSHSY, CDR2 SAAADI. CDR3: CASRGTESEAFF. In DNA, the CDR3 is TGCGCCAGCAGGGGGACAGAAAGTGAAGCTTTCTTT.

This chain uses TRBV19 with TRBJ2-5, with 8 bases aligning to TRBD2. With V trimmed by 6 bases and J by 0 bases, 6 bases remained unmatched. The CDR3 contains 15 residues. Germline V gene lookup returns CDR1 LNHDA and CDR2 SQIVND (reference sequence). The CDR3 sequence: CASSPLAENQETQYF. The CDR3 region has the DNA TGTGCCAGTAGCCCACTAGCGGAAAACCAAGAGACCCAGTACTTC.

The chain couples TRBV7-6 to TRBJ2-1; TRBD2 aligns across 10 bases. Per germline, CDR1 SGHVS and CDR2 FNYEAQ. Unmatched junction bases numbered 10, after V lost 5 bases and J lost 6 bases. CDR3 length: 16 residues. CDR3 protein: CASSRPLAGDINEQFF. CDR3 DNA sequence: TGTGCCAGCAGCCGACCTCTAGCGGGAGACATCAATGAGCAGTTCTTC.

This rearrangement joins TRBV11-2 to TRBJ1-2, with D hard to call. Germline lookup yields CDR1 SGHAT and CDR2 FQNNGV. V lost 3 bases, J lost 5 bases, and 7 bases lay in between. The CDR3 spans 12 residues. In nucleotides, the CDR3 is TGTGCCAGCAGCTTTAGCGGATATGGCTACACCTTC. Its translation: CASSFSGYGYTF.

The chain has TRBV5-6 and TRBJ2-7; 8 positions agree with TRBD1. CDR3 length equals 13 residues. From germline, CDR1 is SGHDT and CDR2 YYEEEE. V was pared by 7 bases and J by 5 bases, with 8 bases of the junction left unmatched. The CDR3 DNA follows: TGTGCCAGCCGACAGGGGAGGCTCAACGAGCAGTACTTC. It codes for CASRQGRLNEQYF.

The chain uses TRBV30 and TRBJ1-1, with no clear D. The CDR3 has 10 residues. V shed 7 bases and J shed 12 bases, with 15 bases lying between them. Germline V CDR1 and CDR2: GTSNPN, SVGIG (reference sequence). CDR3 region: CAYRGGGTFF. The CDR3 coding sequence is TGTGCCTACCGGGGAGGAGGGACTTTCTTT.

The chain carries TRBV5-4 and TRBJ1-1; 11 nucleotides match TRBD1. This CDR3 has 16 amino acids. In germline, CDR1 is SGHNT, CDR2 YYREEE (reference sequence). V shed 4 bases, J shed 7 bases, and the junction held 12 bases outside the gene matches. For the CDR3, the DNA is TGTGCCAGCAGCACCGGGACAGGGGGGGTGGTGGGTGAAGCTTTCTTT. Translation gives CASSTGTGGVVGEAFF.

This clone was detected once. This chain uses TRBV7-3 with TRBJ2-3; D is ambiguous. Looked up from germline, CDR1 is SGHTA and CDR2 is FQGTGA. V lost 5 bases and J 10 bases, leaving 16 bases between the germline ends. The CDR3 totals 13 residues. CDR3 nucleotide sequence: TGTGCCAGCAGCGCAAAGTCAGGCTCATCGCAGTATTTT. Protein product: CASSAKSGSSQYF.

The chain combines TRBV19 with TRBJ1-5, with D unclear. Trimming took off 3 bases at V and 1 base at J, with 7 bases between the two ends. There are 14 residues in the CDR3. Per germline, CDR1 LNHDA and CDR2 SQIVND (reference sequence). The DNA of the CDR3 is TGTGCCAGTAGTATCGGGTGGAGCAATCAGCCCCAGCATTTT. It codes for CASSIGWSNQPQHF.

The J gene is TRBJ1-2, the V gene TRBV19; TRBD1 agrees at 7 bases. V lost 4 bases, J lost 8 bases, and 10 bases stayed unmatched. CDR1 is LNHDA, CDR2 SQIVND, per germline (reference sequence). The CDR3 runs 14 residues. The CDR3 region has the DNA TGTGCCAGTAGTACACAGGGGAGTTACTCCGGCTACACCTTC. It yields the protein CASSTQGSYSGYTF.

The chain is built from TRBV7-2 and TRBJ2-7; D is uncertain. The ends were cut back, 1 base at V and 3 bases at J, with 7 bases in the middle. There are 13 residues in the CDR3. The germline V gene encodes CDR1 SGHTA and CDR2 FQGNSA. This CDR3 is CASSLVAGYEQYF. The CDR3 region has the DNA TGTGCCAGCAGCTTAGTAGCCGGCTACGAGCAGTACTTC.

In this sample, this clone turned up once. CDR3: CASSLEVAGGLNEQFF. The CDR3, as DNA: TGTGCCAGCAGCTTAGAGGTAGCGGGGGGCCTCAATGAGCAGTTCTTC. V usage is TRBV7-2 and J usage is TRBJ2-1; 10 bases align to TRBD2. The J segment lost 6 bases and the V segment lost 1 base, leaving 6 bases of the junction unmatched. This CDR3 has 16 amino acids. Germline values: CDR1 SGHTA, CDR2 FQGNSA. Looking up the rest from reference TRBV7-2 and TRBJ2-1 gives the full variable domain: GAGVSQSPSNKVTEKGKDVELRCDPISGHTALYWYRQSLGQGLEFLIYFQGNSAPDKSGLPSDRFSAERTGGSVSTLTIQRTQQEDSAVYLCASSLEVAGGLNEQFFGPGTRLTVL.

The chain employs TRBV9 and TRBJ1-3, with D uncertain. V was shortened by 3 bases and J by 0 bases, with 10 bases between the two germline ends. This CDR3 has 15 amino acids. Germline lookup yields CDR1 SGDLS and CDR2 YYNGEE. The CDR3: CASSAAWASGNTIYF. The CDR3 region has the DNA TGTGCCAGCAGCGCGGCGTGGGCCTCTGGAAACACCATATATTTT.

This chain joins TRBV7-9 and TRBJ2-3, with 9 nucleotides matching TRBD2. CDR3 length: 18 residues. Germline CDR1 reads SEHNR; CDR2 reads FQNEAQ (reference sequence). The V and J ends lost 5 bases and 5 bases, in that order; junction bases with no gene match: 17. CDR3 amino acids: CASSRSEVAGGPEDTQYF. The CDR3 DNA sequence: TGTGCCAGCAGCCGATCCGAGGTGGCGGGGGGGCCGGAAGATACGCAGTATTTT.

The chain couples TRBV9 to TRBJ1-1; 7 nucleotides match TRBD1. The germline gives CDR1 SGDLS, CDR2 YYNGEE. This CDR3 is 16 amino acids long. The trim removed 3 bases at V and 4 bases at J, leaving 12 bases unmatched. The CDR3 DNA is TGTGCCAGCAGCGCTAACCGGGACAGCGGTTCCACTGAAGCTTTCTTT. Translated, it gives CASSANRDSGSTEAFF.

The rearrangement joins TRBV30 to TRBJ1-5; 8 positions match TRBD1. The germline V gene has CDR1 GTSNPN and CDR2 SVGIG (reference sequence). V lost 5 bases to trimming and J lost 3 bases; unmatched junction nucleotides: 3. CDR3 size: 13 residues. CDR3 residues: CAWAGGLNQPQHF. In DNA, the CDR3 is TGTGCCTGGGCAGGGGGCCTCAATCAGCCCCAGCATTTT. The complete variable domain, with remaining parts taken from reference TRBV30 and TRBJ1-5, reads SQTIHQWPATLVQPVGSPLSLECTVEGTSNPNLYWYRQAAGRGLQLLFYSVGIGQISSEVPQNLSASRPQDRQFILSSKKLLLSDSGFYLCAWAGGLNQPQHFGDGTRLSIL.